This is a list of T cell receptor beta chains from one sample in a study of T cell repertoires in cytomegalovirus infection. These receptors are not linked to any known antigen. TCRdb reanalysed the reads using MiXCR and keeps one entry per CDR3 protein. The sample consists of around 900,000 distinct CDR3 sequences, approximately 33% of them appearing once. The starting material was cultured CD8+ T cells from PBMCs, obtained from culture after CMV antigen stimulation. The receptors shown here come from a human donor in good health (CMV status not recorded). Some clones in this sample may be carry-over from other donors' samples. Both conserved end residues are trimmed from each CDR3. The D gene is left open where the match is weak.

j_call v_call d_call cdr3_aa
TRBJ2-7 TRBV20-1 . SARDWGVMSYEQY
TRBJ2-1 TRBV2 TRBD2 ASSIAGDYYNEQF
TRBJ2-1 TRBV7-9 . ASRAGPSSYNEQF
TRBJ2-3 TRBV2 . ASRFDGALTDTQY
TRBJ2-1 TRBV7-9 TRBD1 ASSLPQGVGEQF
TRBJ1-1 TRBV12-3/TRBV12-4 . ASSPALDFLAF
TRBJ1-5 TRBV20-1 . SATTGFNQPQH
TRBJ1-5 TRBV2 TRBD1 AIGQGEYSNQPQH
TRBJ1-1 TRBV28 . ASSYRDGLNTEAF
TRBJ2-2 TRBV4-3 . ASSQDSGSPGELF
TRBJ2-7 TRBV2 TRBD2 ASSEVLAGPGYEQY
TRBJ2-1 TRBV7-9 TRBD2 ASINSGGRDEQF
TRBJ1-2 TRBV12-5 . ASGWDLSGGYGYT
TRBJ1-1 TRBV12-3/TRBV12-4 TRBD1 ASSLADRGKAEAF
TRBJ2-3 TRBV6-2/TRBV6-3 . ASGSSADTQY
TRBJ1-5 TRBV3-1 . ASSQGTIWQPQH
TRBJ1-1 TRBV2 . ASGDGMNTEAF
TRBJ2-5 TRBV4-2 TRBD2 ASSQDSLAGGHHETQY
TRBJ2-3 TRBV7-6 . ASAWTGAGTDTQY
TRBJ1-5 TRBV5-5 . ASSSNVRALSNQPQH
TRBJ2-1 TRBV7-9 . ASSLPVGNEQF
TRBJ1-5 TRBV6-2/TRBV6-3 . ASSRGNGPQH
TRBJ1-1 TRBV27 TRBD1 ASSALTGNTEAF
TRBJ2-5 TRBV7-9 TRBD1 ASSSQGAGETQY
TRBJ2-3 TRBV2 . ASRPRDNNADTQY
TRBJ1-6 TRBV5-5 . ASSSRGVPSYNSPLH
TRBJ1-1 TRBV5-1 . ASSLVYGSMNTEAF
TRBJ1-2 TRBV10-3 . AISDPHARGVAGYT
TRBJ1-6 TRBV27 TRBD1 ASRQGAENSPLH
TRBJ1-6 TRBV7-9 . ASSLRYRRESSYNSPLH
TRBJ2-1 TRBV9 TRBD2 ASSVAGGVYNEQF